Sequencing of this T cell receptor (beta chain) was carried out in a study of T cells in Graves' hyperthyroidism and ophthalmopathy. Study background: Peripheral blood was collected at initial diagnosis, before any treatment. General study findings and limits: In blood, most of the thyroid clonotypes expanded above 0.001 were also present.

Lactation, pregnancy, other autoimmune disease or uncontrolled infection excluded patients. Diagnoses used clinical symptoms, serum thyroxine and TRAb, thyroid ultrasound and orbital computed tomography. Points on this clonotype: What it binds is unknown.

The ends lost 6 bases at V and 6 bases at J; junction bases unmatched: 9. The CDR3 covers 16 residues. CDR1 is SGHKS, CDR2 YYEKEE, per germline (reference sequence). Researchers amplified the TCR beta CDR3 regions from RNA transcripts. First-round RT-PCR with HTBI primers amplified the TCR CDR3 region. TCRdb redid the calling of the multiplex PCR reads with MiXCR, one entry per CDR3 protein. The sample has 370,000 or so distinct CDR3 sequences, more than 20% seen once. The material sequenced was blood. The chain couples TRBV5-5 to TRBJ2-2; 12 bases are a match to TRBD1. This clonotype was sampled from a man in his forties or fifties with Graves' hyperthyroidism. CDR3 DNA: TGTGCCAGCAAAAGGGACAGGGGGCGCCGGTCCGGGGAGCTGTTTTTT. This translates into CASKRDRGRRSGELFF.